The T cell receptor beta chain under discussion was sequenced for a study of technical replicates of blood from several donors. Here immunoSEQ multiplex PCR was the method, and the copy in TCRdb shows in-frame clones only, minus some. In the table there are 83,000 or so clones, just over 90% of which are singletons. Germline-derived CDR1 and CDR2 are MNHEY and SVGAGI. CDR3 length: 16 residues. V lost 0 bases and J 7 bases, leaving 13 bases between the germline ends. The receptor comes from a human donor in good health. This chain joins TRBV6-5 and TRBJ1-6; D is unresolved. Sequences were obtained from T cells isolated from PBMCs. This chain's CDR3 is CASSYSYGGPNSPLHF. The CDR3 DNA follows: TGTGCCAGCAGTTACTCTTACGGCGGCCCAAATTCACCCCTCCACTTT.